This TCR beta chain was profiled in a study of spatial heterogeneity in lung cancer. Only a few counts were recorded for this clonotype. Looked up from germline, CDR1 is MNHNY and CDR2 is SVGAGI (reference sequence). The CDR3 consists of 12 residues. V lost 2 bases and J lost 8, with 9 bases in between. TCRdb independently ran MiXCR on the 5' RACE reads; one entry per CDR3 protein. The sample lists 20,000 to 30,000 distinct CDR3 sequences; more than 10% were seen once. Described time point: sample taken at primary tumor resection. Whole RNA, isolated from tumor, nontumor lung or frozen PBMC, was sequenced without prior sorting. The donor population consisted of under 75 patients with untreated, early-stage non-small cell lung cancer.

This receptor was identified in a female donor with early-stage non-small cell lung cancer. This specimen consisted of PBMCs, obtained at surgery. V is TRBV6-6 and J is TRBJ1-1, with D hard to call. This CDR3 is CASSYATDEAFF. The CDR3 DNA is TGTGCCAGCAGTTACGCAACGGACGAAGCTTTCTTT.